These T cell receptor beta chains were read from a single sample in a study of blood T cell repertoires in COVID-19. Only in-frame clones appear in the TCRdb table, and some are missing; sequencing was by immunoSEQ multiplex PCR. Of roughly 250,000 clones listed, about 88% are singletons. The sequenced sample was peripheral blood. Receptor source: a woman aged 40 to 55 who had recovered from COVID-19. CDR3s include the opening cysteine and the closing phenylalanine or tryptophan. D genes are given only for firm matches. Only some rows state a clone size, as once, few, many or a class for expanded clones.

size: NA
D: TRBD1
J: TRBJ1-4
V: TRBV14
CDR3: CASSQTAGTAYEKLFF
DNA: TGTGCCAGCAGCCAGACCGCCGGGACAGCTTATGAAAAACTGTTTTTT

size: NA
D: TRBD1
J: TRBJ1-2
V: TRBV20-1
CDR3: CSASRDRGHGYTF
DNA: TGCAGTGCTAGTCGGGACAGGGGGCATGGCTACACCTTC

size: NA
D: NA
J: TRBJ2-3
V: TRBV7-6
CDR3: CASSSTSDTQYF
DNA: TGTGCCAGCAGTTCGACTTCAGATACGCAGTATTTT

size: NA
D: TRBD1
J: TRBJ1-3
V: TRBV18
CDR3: CASSLDRGPGNTIYF
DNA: TGTGCCAGCTCTCTCGATAGGGGGCCTGGAAACACCATATATTTT

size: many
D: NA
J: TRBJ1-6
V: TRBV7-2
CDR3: CASRGSSYNSPLHF
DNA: TGTGCCAGCCGCGGATCATCCTATAATTCACCCCTCCACTTT

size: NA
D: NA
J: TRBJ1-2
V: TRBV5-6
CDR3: CASSLYATAKSYGYTF
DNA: TGTGCCAGCAGCTTGTATGCGACAGCTAAGTCCTATGGCTACACCTTC

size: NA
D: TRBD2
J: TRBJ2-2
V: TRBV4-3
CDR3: CASRPSGAPNTGELFF
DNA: TGCGCCAGCAGGCCCAGCGGGGCCCCGAACACCGGGGAGCTGTTTTTT

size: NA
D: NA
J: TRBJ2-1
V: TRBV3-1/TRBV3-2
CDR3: CASSRAPHYNEQFF
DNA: TGTGCCAGCAGCCGGGCCCCGCACTACAATGAGCAGTTCTTC

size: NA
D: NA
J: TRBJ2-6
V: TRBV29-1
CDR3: CSVEQGSSSGANVLTF
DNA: TGCAGCGTTGAGCAGGGATCAAGCTCTGGGGCCAACGTCCTGACTTTC

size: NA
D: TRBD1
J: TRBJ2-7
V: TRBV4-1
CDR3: CASSRDRVRHEQYF
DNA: TGCGCCAGCAGCCGAGACAGGGTCAGACACGAGCAGTACTTC

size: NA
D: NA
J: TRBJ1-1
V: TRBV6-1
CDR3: CASSEAADSRPFF
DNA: TGTGCCAGCAGTGAAGCGGCCGACAGTCGGCCTTTCTTT

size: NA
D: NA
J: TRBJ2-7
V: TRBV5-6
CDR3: CASSLDGYEQYF
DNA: TGTGCCAGCAGCTTGGACGGGTACGAGCAGTACTTC

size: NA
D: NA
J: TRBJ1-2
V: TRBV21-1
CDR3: CASSGSPYGYTF
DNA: TGTGCCAGCAGCGGCAGTCCCTATGGCTACACCTTC

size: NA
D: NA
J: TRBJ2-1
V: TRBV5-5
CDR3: CASMRGIYDEQFF
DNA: TGTGCCAGCATGCGGGGTATCTACGATGAGCAGTTCTTC

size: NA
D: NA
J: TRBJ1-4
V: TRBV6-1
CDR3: CASSEGWAGDEKLFF
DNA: TGTGCCAGCAGTGAAGGTTGGGCAGGGGATGAAAAACTGTTTTTT

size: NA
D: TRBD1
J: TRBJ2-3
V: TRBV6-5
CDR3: CASTADRGTDTQYF
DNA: TGTGCCAGCACCGCGGACAGGGGTACAGATACGCAGTATTTT

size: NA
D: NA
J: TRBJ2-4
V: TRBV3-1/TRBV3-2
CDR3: CASSPTLDYPLAKNIQYF
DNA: TGTGCCAGCAGCCCTACCCTGGACTACCCACTAGCCAAAAACATTCAGTACTTC

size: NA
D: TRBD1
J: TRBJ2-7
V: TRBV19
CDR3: CASSDTGTGPYEQYF
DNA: TGTGCCAGTAGCGACACCGGGACAGGGCCCTACGAGCAGTACTTC

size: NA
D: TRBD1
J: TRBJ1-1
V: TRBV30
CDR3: CAWVRQGPMNTEAFF
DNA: TGTGCCTGGGTTAGACAGGGCCCGATGAACACTGAAGCTTTCTTT

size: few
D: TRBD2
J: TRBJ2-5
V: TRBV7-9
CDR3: CASSLAGGETQYF
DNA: TGTGCCAGCAGCTTGGCGGGAGGGGAGACCCAGTACTTC

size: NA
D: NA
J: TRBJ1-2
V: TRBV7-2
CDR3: CASSPGVKDGYTF
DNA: TGTGCCAGCAGCCCAGGGGTGAAGGATGGCTACACCTTC

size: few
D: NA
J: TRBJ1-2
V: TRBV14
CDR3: CASRPDRFYGYTF
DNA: TGTGCCAGCCGGCCCGACAGGTTTTATGGCTACACCTTC

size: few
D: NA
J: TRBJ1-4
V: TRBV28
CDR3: CASSLQFSGWEKLFF
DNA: TGTGCCAGCAGTTTACAGTTCTCAGGGTGGGAAAAACTGTTTTTT

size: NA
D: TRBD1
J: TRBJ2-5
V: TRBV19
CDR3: CASSIGQGASGETQYF
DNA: TGTGCCAGTAGTATAGGGCAGGGGGCATCCGGGGAGACCCAGTACTTC

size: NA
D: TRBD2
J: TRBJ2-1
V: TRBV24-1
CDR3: CATSDGQRGAYNEQFF
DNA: TGTGCCACCAGTGATGGTCAGCGGGGGGCCTACAATGAGCAGTTCTTC

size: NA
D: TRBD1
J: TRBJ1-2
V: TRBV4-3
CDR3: CASSHSTGTYGYTF
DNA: TGCGCCAGCAGCCACTCGACAGGGACCTATGGCTACACCTTC

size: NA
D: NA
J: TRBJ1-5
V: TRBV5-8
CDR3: CASSRIGVGQPQHF
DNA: TGTGCCAGCAGCCGAATCGGGGTAGGTCAGCCCCAGCATTTT

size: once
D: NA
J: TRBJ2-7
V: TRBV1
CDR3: CTSSPNPDYSSYEQYF
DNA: TGCACCAGCAGCCCCAATCCAGACTACAGCTCCTACGAGCAGTACTTC

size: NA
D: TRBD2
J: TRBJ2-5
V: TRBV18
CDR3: CASSLGLAGAETQYF
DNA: TGTGCCAGCTCGCTCGGACTAGCGGGAGCAGAGACCCAGTACTTC

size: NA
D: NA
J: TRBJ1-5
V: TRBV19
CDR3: CASSLRVNQPQHF
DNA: TGTGCCAGTAGTCTTCGGGTCAATCAGCCCCAGCATTTT

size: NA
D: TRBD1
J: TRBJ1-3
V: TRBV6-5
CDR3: CASSYPGQGNGNTIYF
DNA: TGTGCCAGCAGTTACCCGGGACAGGGTAATGGAAACACCATATATTTT

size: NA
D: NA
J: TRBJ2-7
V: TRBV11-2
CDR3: CASSLRGPIYEQYF
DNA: TGTGCCAGCAGCTTACGAGGGCCCATCTACGAGCAGTACTTC

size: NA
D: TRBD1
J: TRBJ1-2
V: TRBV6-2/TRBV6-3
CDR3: CASSYTGGYGYTF
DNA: TGTGCCAGCAGTTACACAGGGGGATATGGCTACACCTTC

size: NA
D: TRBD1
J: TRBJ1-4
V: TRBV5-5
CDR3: CASSLPTGGGNEKLFF
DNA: TGTGCCAGCAGCTTGCCCACAGGGGGAGGGAATGAAAAACTGTTTTTT

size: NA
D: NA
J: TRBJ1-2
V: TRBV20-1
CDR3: CSSNRDGYTF
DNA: TGCAGTTCGAACAGGGATGGCTACACCTTC

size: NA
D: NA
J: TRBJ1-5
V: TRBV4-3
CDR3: CASSRQTDSNQPQHF
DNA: TGCGCCAGCAGCCGACAGACAGATAGCAATCAGCCCCAGCATTTT

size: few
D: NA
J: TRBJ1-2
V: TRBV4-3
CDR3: CASSQDEPDRTYGYTF
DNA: TGCGCCAGCAGCCAAGACGAACCGGACAGAACCTATGGCTACACCTTC